This TCR beta chain was found in a study of T cell changes during pregnancy in multiple sclerosis. Produced via immunoSEQ multiplex PCR; TCRdb's table is partial and in-frame only. This sample yields approximately 39,000 clones, of which around 91% are seen a single time; approximately 0.5% belongs to the top ten. This CDR3 is built from 15 residues. Germline CDR1 reads SGHAT; CDR2 reads FQNNGV. With 3 bases clipped from V and 8 bases from J, the junction kept 10 bases outside the gene matches. This chain connects TRBV11-2 to TRBJ2-1; 7 bases align to TRBD2. This receptor was taken from a female donor with multiple sclerosis, enrolled in a pregnancy study. Here the sequenced sample was CD4+ T cells from peripheral blood mononuclear cells, taken in the second trimester of pregnancy. The CDR3 nucleotides read TGTGCCAGCAGCTTTGAGGCGGGAGTTATGTATGAGCAGTTCTTC. Its protein is CASSFEAGVMYEQFF.